The following is a TCR beta chain sequence with its context. Antigen unknown. cDNA synthesis used the whole RNA isolate, giving expressed TCRB sequences. Generated by immunoSEQ multiplex PCR, the TCRdb table keeps only in-frame clones and is missing some. The table shows tens of thousands of clones, with about 58% occurring only once. This entry comes from a study of beta chain features in type 1 diabetes. General observations from the study: For Type 1 diabetes patients, all four CD4+ subsets carried TCRB CDR3s that were moderately but significantly shorter. Diminished insertions and augmented deletions at VDJ junctions characterized type 1 diabetes patients. In patients and controls equally, PCR might favor templates that are shorter.

V dropped 1 base and J dropped 7; count of bases not matched to a gene: 14. CDR3 size: 17 residues. CDR1 is LGHNA and CDR2 is YSLEER in the germline V gene. Approximately 0.11 L of blood, on average, came from one heparinised draw per donor. Each of the CD4+ naive, central memory, regulatory and stem cell-like memory populations was sorted via CD45RO/CCR7/CD25/CD127/CD95/CD27. What was sequenced was stem cell memory CD4+ T cells from blood. The chain links TRBV4-3 to TRBJ2-7; 9 positions agree with TRBD1. The sequence derives from a man aged 18 to 35 with type 1 diabetes. Here the CDR3 reads CASSQGALWTGEGEQYF. Here the CDR3 DNA reads TGCGCCAGCAGCCAAGGGGCCCTTTGGACAGGGGAAGGGGAGCAGTACTTC.